These T cell receptor beta chains were read from a single sample in a study of cytomegalovirus exposure and HLA in healthy donors. Profiled with immunoSEQ multiplex PCR; TCRdb holds only in-frame clones, not every one. The sample has 150,000 to 200,000 clones; approximately 81% are singletons. The sequenced sample was PBMCs. Receptor source: a young man in good health and CMV-seropositive. The CDR3 runs from the conserved cysteine through the conserved F or W. Each record gives: J gene, V gene, CDR3 protein.

>TRBJ1-2|TRBV28
CASISWDRGNYGYTF
>TRBJ2-1|TRBV6-5
CASSLRGPYNEQFF
>TRBJ2-1|TRBV6-6
CASSPRGGRDGNEQFF
>TRBJ2-7|TRBV7-2
CASRSQPGGPPGEQYF
>TRBJ2-7|TRBV5-4
CASSLRIGGEEEQYF
>TRBJ1-5|TRBV5-1
CASSPLDSRMLYSNQPQHF
>TRBJ1-2|TRBV5-4
CASRQGTYGYTF
>TRBJ2-3|TRBV10-3
CAISEGLAGSTDTQYF
>TRBJ1-2|TRBV9
CASSAEEGSGYGYTF
>TRBJ2-1|TRBV28
CASRYSGGAYNEQFF